This T cell receptor (beta chain) originates from a study of somatic mutations in cytotoxic T cells in rheumatoid arthritis. Using immunoSEQ multiplex PCR, the repertoire was profiled, and TCRdb retains in-frame clones only, with some absent. The sample shows around 2,500 clones, 84% of them seen only once. Germline CDR1 and CDR2: SGDLS and YYNGEE. V lost 4 bases and J 0 bases, leaving 11 bases between the germline ends. The CDR3 spans 15 residues. Material: CD8+ T cells sorted from blood. V and J are TRBV9 and TRBJ1-3; D not resolved. This clonotype was obtained from an adult with rheumatoid arthritis. CDR3 residues: CASSSGRASGNTIYF. The CDR3 DNA sequence: TGTGCCAGCAGCTCAGGACGAGCCTCTGGAAACACCATATATTTT.